This TCR beta chain was captured in a study of shared clonotypes between healthy human individuals. Data came from immunoSEQ multiplex PCR; TCRdb stores just in-frame clones and leaves some out. The table includes some 2,500,000 clones, 80% to 95% detected once. This CDR3 has 16 amino acids. Germline assignment: CDR1 SEHNR and CDR2 FQNEAQ (reference sequence). With V trimmed by 5 bases and J by 0 bases, 7 bases remained unmatched. Points on this clone: No antigen is known for it.

Study-wide points: Genetic and exposure-history diversity was limited by the few donors.

This sequence joins TRBV7-9 and TRBJ1-3; 7 positions match TRBD1. Sequencing was carried out using naive CD4+ T cells from PBMCs. Subset: CD45RA+ positively selected. The source is a man in his late teens or twenties in good health. Some clones in this sample may be carry-over from other donors' samples. CDR3 DNA: TGTGCCAGCAGCCCTTGGGACAGCGGCTCTGGAAACACCATATATTTT. It specifies CASSPWDSGSGNTIYF.